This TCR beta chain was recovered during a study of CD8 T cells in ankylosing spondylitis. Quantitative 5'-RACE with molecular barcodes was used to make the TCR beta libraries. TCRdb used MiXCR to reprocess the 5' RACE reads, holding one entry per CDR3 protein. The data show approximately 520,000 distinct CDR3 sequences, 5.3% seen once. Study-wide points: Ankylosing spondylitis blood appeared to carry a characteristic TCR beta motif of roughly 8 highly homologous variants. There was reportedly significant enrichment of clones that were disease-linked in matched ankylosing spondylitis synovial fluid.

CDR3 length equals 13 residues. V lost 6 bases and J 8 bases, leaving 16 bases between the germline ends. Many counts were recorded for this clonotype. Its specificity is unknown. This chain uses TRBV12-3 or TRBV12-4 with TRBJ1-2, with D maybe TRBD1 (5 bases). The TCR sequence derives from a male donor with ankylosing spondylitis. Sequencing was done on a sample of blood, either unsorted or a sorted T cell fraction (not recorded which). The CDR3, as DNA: TGTGCCAGCAGGTCCGGGACCAGCGGGGGCTACACCTTC. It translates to CASRSGTSGGYTF.